This passage covers 27 T cell receptor beta chains from one sample sequenced in a study of T cell repertoires in cytomegalovirus infection. TCRdb recomputed calls from the reads with MiXCR, one row per CDR3 protein. The table records approximately 990,000 distinct CDR3 sequences, about a third of them present only once. These receptors' antigens are unknown. The starting material was cultured CD8+ T cells from PBMCs, obtained from culture after CMV antigen stimulation. These receptors were taken from a human donor in good health (CMV status not recorded). Some clones in this sample may be carry-over from other donors' samples.

The table lists this clonotype with a few counts. The J gene is TRBJ1-2, the V gene TRBV29-1; D possibly corresponds to TRBD1 (5 bases). The CDR3 consists of 15 residues. CDR1 and CDR2 (germline): SQVTM, ANQGSEA. Trimming removed 8 bases from V and 4 bases from J, with 23 bases in between. CDR3 in DNA: TGCAGCATCGGGGCGGGTCAGGGAATGCCCTATGGCTACACCTTC. Its protein is CSIGAGQGMPYGYTF. Full variable domain (missing parts from reference TRBV29-1 and TRBJ1-2): SAVISQKPSRDICQRGTSLTIQCQVDSQVTMMFWYRQQPGQSLTLIATANQGSEATYESGFVIDKFPISRPNLTFSTLTVSNMSPEDSSIYLCSIGAGQGMPYGYTFGSGTRLTVV.

This chain connects TRBV20-1 to TRBJ1-4, with D uncertain. This CDR3 has 14 residues. Germline CDR1 reads DFQATT; CDR2 reads SNEGSKA (reference sequence). V shed 2 bases and J shed 5 bases, with 12 bases lying between them. The CDR3 here is CSARSPVSNEKLFF. The CDR3 coding sequence is TGCAGTGCTAGATCCCCGGTGAGCAATGAAAAACTGTTTTTT.

This clonotype was seen more than once but under ten times. V usage is TRBV24-1 and J usage is TRBJ1-5, with D possibly TRBD1 on 5 matching bases. The germline CDR1 and CDR2 sequences are KGHDR and SFDVKD. CDR3 length equals 14 residues. Trimming took 6 bases from V and 6 from J, leaving 14 bases between them. The CDR3 sequence: CATSSGGVGQPQHF. DNA of the CDR3: TGTGCCACCAGTTCCGGGGGTGTGGGTCAGCCCCAGCATTTT.

Comment on this clonotype: An end of the junction does not agree with germline; a read error may underlie this. The rearrangement joins TRBV11-3 to TRBJ2-7; a possible D gene is TRBD2 (6 bases). The V gene's germline CDR1 is SGHNT and CDR2 YENEEA. The CDR3 is 14 amino acids. The CDR3 protein is CTSSNSGSLYEQYF. CDR3 DNA sequence: TGTACCAGCAGCAACAGCGGGTCCTTGTACGAGCAGTACTTC.

This sequence joins TRBV5-4 and TRBJ1-3; D call uncertain. CDR3 length: 14 residues. V was trimmed by 5 bases and J by 0 bases, leaving 9 bases between them. CDR1 SGHNT and CDR2 YYREEE come from the germline V gene (reference sequence). The CDR3 here is CASSSAGSGNTIYF. As DNA, the CDR3 is TGTGCCAGCAGTTCGGCAGGCTCTGGAAACACCATATATTTT.

This clonotype showed up many times. This chain uses TRBV7-6 with TRBJ1-1, with 8 bases aligning to TRBD1. Germline V gene data show CDR1 as SGHVS and CDR2 as FNYEAQ. The V gene end was trimmed by 2 bases and the J gene end by 1 base; junction bases not matched to a gene: 3. The CDR3 runs to 15 residues. The CDR3 sequence is CASSLSTGGNTEAFF. In DNA, the CDR3 is TGTGCCAGCAGCTTATCTACAGGGGGGAACACTGAAGCTTTCTTT.

The V and J genes are TRBV6-1 and TRBJ2-1, with a tentative D call TRBD2 (6 bases). The CDR3 length is 17 residues. The ends were cut back, 0 bases at V and 7 bases at J, with 19 bases in the middle. CDR1 MNHNS and CDR2 SASEGT come from the germline V gene. The CDR3 sequence: CASSEASGGGWWNEQFF. As DNA, the CDR3 is TGTGCCAGCAGTGAAGCGTCTGGTGGGGGGTGGTGGAATGAGCAGTTCTTC.

This clonotype showed up just a few times. The chain recombines TRBV2 with TRBJ1-5, with D hard to call. The CDR3 sequence is 13 residues long. Trimming removed 7 bases from V and 1 base from J, with 8 bases in between. Germline V gene sequence: CDR1 SNHLY, CDR2 FYNNEI. CDR3 coding DNA: TGTGCCAGCATAGGACGGAGCAATCAGCCCCAGCATTTT. This sequence encodes CASIGRSNQPQHF.

This clonotype was counted many times. V and J are TRBV7-9 and TRBJ2-5; D not resolved. The germline V gene encodes CDR1 SEHNR and CDR2 FQNEAQ (reference sequence). The CDR3 extends over 17 amino acids. The V gene lost 5 bases and the J gene lost 2 bases, with 21 bases spanning the gap. CDR3 DNA sequence: TGTGCCAGCAGCCTGGCAATCGGACCGTTCCTACAAGAGACCCAGTACTTC. Translating gives CASSLAIGPFLQETQYF.

This clonotype was seen more than once but under ten times. This chain joins TRBV5-5 and TRBJ1-1, with D tentatively TRBD1 (6 bases). CDR1 and CDR2 (germline): SGHKS, YYEKEE (reference sequence). The CDR3 has 15 amino acids. Trimming cost V 6 bases and J 1 base, with 16 bases left between them. Written as DNA, the CDR3 is TGTGCCAGCATCCTGGACAGAACCCCGAACACTGAAGCTTTCTTT. Its translation is CASILDRTPNTEAFF.

The chain employs TRBV6-5 and TRBJ2-6; the D call may be TRBD1 or TRBD2 (6 bases each). This CDR3 has 13 residues. CDR1 is MNHEY, CDR2 SVGAGI, per germline. DNA of the CDR3: TGTGCGGGGGGCTCCGCTGGGGCCAACGTCCTGACTTTC. Amino acids: CAGGSAGANVLTF.

This rearrangement joins TRBV20-1 to TRBJ1-5; 10 bases align to TRBD1. CDR3 length: 15 residues. Trimming at V came to 0 bases and at J to 5 bases, leaving 4 bases not matched to a gene. Germline loops: CDR1 DFQATT, CDR2 SNEGSKA (reference sequence). Here the CDR3 reads CSARDSTGGDQPQHF. The CDR3 bases are TGCAGTGCTAGAGATTCGACAGGGGGCGATCAGCCCCAGCATTTT.

In this sample, this clonotype turned up a few times. This chain connects TRBV27 to TRBJ1-2, with D possibly being TRBD1 (5 bases). The CDR3 is 14 residues long. V gave up 2 bases and J gave up 5 bases, with 12 bases separating them. Germline loops: CDR1 MNHEY, CDR2 SMNVEV (reference sequence). Here the CDR3 reads CASSLGGEGYGYTF. The CDR3 DNA reads TGTGCCAGCAGTTTAGGAGGGGAAGGATATGGCTACACCTTC.

The genes are TRBV15 and TRBJ1-5; D may be TRBD1 (6 bases). The CDR3 is 15 amino acids. With 2 bases removed from V and 2 bases from J, the gap between germline ends came to 10 bases. Germline V gene lookup returns CDR1 LNHNV and CDR2 YYDKDF (reference sequence). The CDR3 loop is CATSRRGGGNQPQHF. CDR3 coding DNA: TGTGCCACCAGCAGAAGGGGGGGGGGCAATCAGCCCCAGCATTTT.

The CDR3 loop reads CASLDQRVSSDYGYTF. CDR3 sequence (DNA): TGTGCCAGCTTAGACCAGCGTGTATCCTCCGATTATGGCTACACCTTC. J is TRBJ1-2 and V is TRBV7-9; D is unclear. The ends were cut back, 8 bases at V and 5 bases at J, with 24 bases in the middle. CDR3 length: 16 residues. CDR1 is SEHNR and CDR2 is FQNEAQ in the germline V gene (reference sequence).

CDR3 residues: CAIGQPNLQANYGYTF. The CDR3 nucleotides are TGTGCCATAGGACAGCCCAACCTTCAAGCTAACTATGGCTACACCTTC. The chain has TRBV10-3 and TRBJ1-2; possible D gene TRBD1, 6 bases. This CDR3 has 16 residues. Trimming left V 9 bases short and J 0 bases short, with 20 bases between. Germline loops: CDR1 ENHRY, CDR2 SYGVKD.

This clonotype has ten or more counts. The chain joins TRBV4-2 to TRBJ2-2; 8 bases are a match to TRBD2. The CDR3 consists of 14 residues. Germline V lookup: CDR1 LGHNA, CDR2 YNFKEQ. V was pared by 3 bases and J by 9 bases, with 6 bases of the junction left unmatched. CDR3 protein: CASSQTSDERELFF. In DNA form, the CDR3 reads TGTGCCAGCAGCCAGACTAGCGATGAAAGGGAGCTGTTTTTT.

The chain carries TRBV4-3 and TRBJ1-2; no clear D. Germline CDR1 reads LGHNA; CDR2 reads YSLEER. This CDR3 contains 14 residues. Trimming removed 0 bases at V and 5 bases at J, with 10 bases between. Here the CDR3 reads CASSQDLLLYGYTF. CDR3 DNA sequence: TGCGCCAGCAGCCAAGATCTTCTACTTTATGGCTACACCTTC.

This clonotype was recorded at least ten times. This chain joins TRBV7-2 and TRBJ2-5, with TRBD1 identical over 8 bases. J was trimmed by 5 bases and V by 6 bases; bases with no gene match: 14. Germline V lookup: CDR1 SGHTA, CDR2 FQGNSA. The CDR3 is made up of 16 amino acids. For the CDR3, the DNA is TGTGCCAGCAGTTGGGGACTCAGGGGGCGGGGTGAGACCCAGTACTTC. It is translated as CASSWGLRGRGETQYF.

The chain has TRBV6-1 and TRBJ1-1, with TRBD1 as a possible D gene (5 bases). The CDR3 is made up of 12 amino acids. Germline CDR1 is MNHNS and CDR2 is SASEGT. Deletions cut 2 bases from V and 11 bases from J, with 12 bases between. The CDR3 reads CASSELAQGAFF. For the CDR3, the DNA is TGTGCCAGCAGTGAACTGGCTCAGGGTGCTTTCTTT.

The rearrangement joins TRBV10-3 to TRBJ1-2; D gene ambiguous. Germline CDR1 reads ENHRY; CDR2 reads SYGVKD. V was clipped by 4 bases and J by 7 bases, with 10 bases between them. CDR3 length: 12 residues. CDR3 in DNA: TGTGCCATCAGTGTGGGTTCGGTTGGCTACACCTTC. This translates into CAISVGSVGYTF.

This clonotype has a handful of counts. This chain uses TRBV12-3 or TRBV12-4 with TRBJ2-3; D is perhaps TRBD2 (6 bases). The V end lost 4 bases, the J end lost 1 base, and 9 bases lay between the germline ends. The CDR3 contains 14 residues. CDR3: CASSSSERTDTQYF. In DNA, the CDR3 is TGTGCCAGCAGTTCTAGCGAGCGCACAGATACGCAGTATTTT.

Comments on this clonotype: It may be a read error: a sequence one base away is much more abundant. This chain's CDR3 is CASSDYRTHFYGYTF. For the CDR3, the DNA is TGTGCCAGCAGCGACTACAGGACCCACTTTTATGGCTACACCTTC. The genes are TRBV7-6 and TRBJ1-2; D might be TRBD1 (5 bases). The CDR3 has 15 residues. With 5 bases removed from V and 5 bases from J, the gap between germline ends came to 18 bases. CDR1 is SGHVS, CDR2 FNYEAQ, per germline. Full variable domain (remainder filled in from reference TRBV7-6 and TRBJ1-2): GAGVSQSPRYKVTKRGQDVALRCDPISGHVSLYWYRQALGQGPEFLTYFNYEAQQDKSGLPNDRFSAERPEGSISTLTIQRTEQRDSAMYRCASSDYRTHFYGYTFGSGTRLTVV.

This clonotype was seen only a few times. This rearrangement joins TRBV29-1 to TRBJ2-3; a weak D match, TRBD1 (6 bases). Germline-derived CDR1 and CDR2 are SQVTM and ANQGSEA. CDR3 size: 14 residues. V was shortened by 4 bases and J by 0 bases, with 11 bases between the two germline ends. The CDR3 DNA reads as TGCAGCGTTGCCGGGACACCGAGCACAGATACGCAGTATTTT. Translation gives CSVAGTPSTDTQYF.

This clonotype has just one count. The chain recombines TRBV9 with TRBJ2-1, with 9 nucleotides matching TRBD2. The CDR3 is 15 residues long. With V trimmed by 6 bases and J by 8 bases, 12 bases remained unmatched. Germline V gene sequence: CDR1 SGDLS, CDR2 YYNGEE. CDR3 region: CASMTLAGGPYEQFF. The CDR3 DNA is TGTGCCAGCATGACCCTCGCGGGGGGGCCCTATGAGCAGTTCTTC. Full variable domain (rest looked up from reference TRBV9 and TRBJ2-1): DSGVTQTPKHLITATGQRVTLRCSPRSGDLSVYWYQQSLDQGLQFLIQYYNGEERAKGNILERFSAQQFPDLHSELNLSSLELGDSALYFCASMTLAGGPYEQFFGPGTRLTVL.

Worth noting for this clonotype: A much larger clone differs from this one at a single base, so this may be a read error. The chain carries TRBV12-3 or TRBV12-4 and TRBJ2-1; possible D gene TRBD2, 6 bases. This CDR3 has 13 amino acids. The CDR3 is CVSGSPPGDEQFF. In DNA form, the CDR3 reads TGTGTCAGCGGCTCCCCTCCGGGGGATGAGCAGTTCTTC.

This clonotype has only a few counts. The gene calls are TRBV19 and TRBJ2-1; D gene ambiguous. The V end was cut by 1 base, the J end by 9 bases, with 16 bases between. Germline lookup yields CDR1 LNHDA and CDR2 SQIVND (reference sequence). CDR3 length: 15 amino acids. CDR3 nucleotide sequence: TGTGCCAGTAGTATAGTTTTCAGTGGTGGGCTTGAGCAGTTCTTC. Residues: CASSIVFSGGLEQFF.